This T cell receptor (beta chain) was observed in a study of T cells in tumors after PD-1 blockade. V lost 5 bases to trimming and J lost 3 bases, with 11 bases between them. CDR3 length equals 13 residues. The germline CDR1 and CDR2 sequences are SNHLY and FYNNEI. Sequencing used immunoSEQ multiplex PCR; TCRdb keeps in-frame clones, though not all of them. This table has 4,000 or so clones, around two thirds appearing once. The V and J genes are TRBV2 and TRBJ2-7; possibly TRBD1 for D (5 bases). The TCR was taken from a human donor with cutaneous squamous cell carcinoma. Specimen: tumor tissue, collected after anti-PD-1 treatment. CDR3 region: CASSSAGNYEQYF. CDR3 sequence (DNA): TGTGCCAGCAGTAGTGCAGGGAACTACGAGCAGTACTTC.